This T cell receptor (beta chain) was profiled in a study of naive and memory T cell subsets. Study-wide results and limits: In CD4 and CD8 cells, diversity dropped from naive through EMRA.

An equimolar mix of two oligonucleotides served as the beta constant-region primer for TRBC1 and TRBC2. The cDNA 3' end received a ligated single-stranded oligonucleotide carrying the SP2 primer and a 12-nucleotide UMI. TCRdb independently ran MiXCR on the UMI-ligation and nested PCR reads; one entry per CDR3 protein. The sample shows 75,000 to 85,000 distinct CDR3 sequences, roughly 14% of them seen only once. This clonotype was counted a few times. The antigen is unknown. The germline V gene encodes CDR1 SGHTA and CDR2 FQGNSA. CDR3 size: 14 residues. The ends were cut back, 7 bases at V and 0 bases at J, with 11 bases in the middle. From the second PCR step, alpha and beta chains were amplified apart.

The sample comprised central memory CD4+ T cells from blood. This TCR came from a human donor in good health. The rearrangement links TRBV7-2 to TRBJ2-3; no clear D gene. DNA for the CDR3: TGTGCCAGCAAGGACGGTACTAGCACAGATACGCAGTATTTT. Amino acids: CASKDGTSTDTQYF.